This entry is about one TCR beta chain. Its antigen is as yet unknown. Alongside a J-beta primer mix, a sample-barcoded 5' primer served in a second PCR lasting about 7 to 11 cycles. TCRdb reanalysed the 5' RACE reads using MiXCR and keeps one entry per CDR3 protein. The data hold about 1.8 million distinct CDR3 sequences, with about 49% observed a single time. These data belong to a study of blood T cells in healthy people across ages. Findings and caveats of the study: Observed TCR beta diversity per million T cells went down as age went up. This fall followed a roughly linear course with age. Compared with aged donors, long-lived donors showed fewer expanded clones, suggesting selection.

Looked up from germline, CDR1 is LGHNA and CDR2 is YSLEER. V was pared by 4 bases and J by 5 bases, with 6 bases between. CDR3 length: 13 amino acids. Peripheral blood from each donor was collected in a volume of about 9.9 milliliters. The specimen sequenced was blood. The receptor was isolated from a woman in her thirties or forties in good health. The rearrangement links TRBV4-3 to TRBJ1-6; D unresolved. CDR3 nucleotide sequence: TGCGCCAGCAGCCTCCTTAATAATTCACCCCTCCACTTT. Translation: CASSLLNNSPLHF.